These 20 T cell receptor beta chains share one sample of origin, sequenced in a study of shared clonotypes between healthy human individuals. Sequenced by immunoSEQ multiplex PCR; TCRdb stores in-frame clones only, minus some. The data contain a few million clones, about 92% of them singletons. Input material: naive CD4+ T cells from PBMCs. Subset of the sample: CD45RA+ positively selected. The receptor set was obtained from a man between 18 and 29 years old in good health. Some clones in this sample may be carry-over from other donors' samples.

The J gene is TRBJ2-2, the V gene TRBV9; 12 bases fit TRBD1. V lost 2 bases and J lost 6; bases outside the gene matches: 8. This CDR3 region has 17 residues. Germline CDR1 and CDR2: SGDLS and YYNGEE. CDR3 nucleotides: TGTGCCAGCAGCGTTTCCTCCGGGACAGGGGGCCCCGGGGAGCTGTTTTTT. It encodes CASSVSSGTGGPGELFF.

This clone was seen only once. The chain couples TRBV5-1 to TRBJ2-3; TRBD2 aligns across 9 bases. There are 14 residues in the CDR3. Germline assignment: CDR1 SGHRS and CDR2 YFSETQ. The V gene end was trimmed by 4 bases and the J gene end by 4 bases; junction bases not matched to a gene: 4. CDR3 in amino acids: CASSPTSGADTQYF. CDR3 bases: TGCGCCAGCAGCCCGACTAGCGGTGCAGATACGCAGTATTTT. The full variable domain, in which reference TRBV5-1 and TRBJ2-3 provide the parts outside the CDR3, is KAGVTQTPRYLIKTRGQQVTLSCSPISGHRSVSWYQQTPGQGLQFLFEYFSETQRNKGNFPGRFSGRQFSNSRSEMNVSTLELGDSALYLCASSPTSGADTQYFGPGTRLTVL.

This sequence joins TRBV15 and TRBJ2-1, with D tentatively TRBD1 or TRBD2 (5 bases each). There are 13 residues in the CDR3. V lost 4 bases, J lost 8 bases, and 12 bases lay in between. In germline, CDR1 is LNHNV, CDR2 YYDKDF (reference sequence). CDR3 sequence (DNA): TGTGCCACCAGCAAGTTGGGGACGGATGAGCAGTTCTTC. Protein: CATSKLGTDEQFF.

This chain joins TRBV7-6 and TRBJ1-2; D might be TRBD1 (6 bases). The CDR3 is made up of 16 amino acids. Trimming pared 0 bases from V and 0 bases from J, leaving 11 bases between. Germline-derived CDR1 and CDR2 are SGHVS and FNYEAQ. CDR3 sequence: CASSLARGVPNYGYTF. The CDR3, as DNA: TGTGCCAGCAGCTTAGCGAGGGGGGTCCCTAACTATGGCTACACCTTC. Full variable domain (outside the CDR3, taken from reference TRBV7-6 and TRBJ1-2): GAGVSQSPRYKVTKRGQDVALRCDPISGHVSLYWYRQALGQGPEFLTYFNYEAQQDKSGLPNDRFSAERPEGSISTLTIQRTEQRDSAMYRCASSLARGVPNYGYTFGSGTRLTVV.

On this clone: The sample contains more than one DNA sequence encoding this CDR3. J is TRBJ2-1 and V is TRBV9, with TRBD2 matching 11 bases. The CDR3 consists of 15 residues. V trimming: 0 bases; J trimming: 7 bases; junction bases outside the gene matches: 3. The V gene's germline CDR1 is SGDLS and CDR2 YYNGEE. The CDR3 DNA follows: TGTGCCAGCAGCGTAGAAGGACTAGCGGGTAATGAGCAGTTCTTC. Translated: CASSVEGLAGNEQFF.

The V call is TRBV11-2, the J call TRBJ1-1, with D possibly being TRBD1 (6 bases). This CDR3 has 15 residues. Germline V gene lookup returns CDR1 SGHAT and CDR2 FQNNGV. The V gene lost 6 bases and the J gene lost 3 bases, with 17 bases spanning the gap. The CDR3 loop reads CASSLRGAGDTEAFF. DNA for the CDR3: TGTGCCAGCAGTCTCAGGGGCGCCGGGGACACTGAAGCTTTCTTT.

The chain couples TRBV7-8 to TRBJ2-2; D is perhaps TRBD1 or TRBD2 (5 bases each). Per germline, CDR1 SGHVS and CDR2 FQNEAQ. V dropped 4 bases and J dropped 1 base, with 16 bases sitting between them. CDR3 length equals 17 residues. For the CDR3, the DNA is TGTGCCAGCAGCTCCTTTACTAGGGGAAAGAACACCGGGGAGCTGTTTTTT. It is translated as CASSSFTRGKNTGELFF.

The chain uses TRBV28 and TRBJ2-7; D ambiguous. V gave up 6 bases and J gave up 7 bases, with 13 bases separating them. Germline CDR1 reads MDHEN; CDR2 reads SYDVKM. There are 12 residues in the CDR3. The CDR3 DNA is TGTGCCAGCAGCCAAAGGGTTAGGGAGCAGTACTTC. Amino acids: CASSQRVREQYF.

CDR3 nucleotides: TGTGCCAGCAGCTTAATCGCGAATAGCAATCAGCCCCAGCATTTT. Protein product: CASSLIANSNQPQHF. V usage is TRBV7-8 and J usage is TRBJ1-5, with unresolved D. Germline V gene sequence: CDR1 SGHVS, CDR2 FQNEAQ. V was clipped by 2 bases and J by 0 bases, with 8 bases between them. This CDR3 contains 15 residues.

The chain couples TRBV7-2 to TRBJ1-4; tentative D call: TRBD1 (6 bases). V lost 1 base and J 8 bases, leaving 14 bases between the germline ends. Germline lookup yields CDR1 SGHTA and CDR2 FQGNSA. This CDR3 region has 15 residues. The CDR3 sequence is CASSLDPGATEKLFF. CDR3 DNA sequence: TGTGCCAGCAGCTTAGATCCGGGGGCGACGGAAAAACTGTTTTTT.

The rearrangement uses TRBV6-5 and TRBJ2-7, with 8 bases that match TRBD2. The CDR3 sequence is 15 residues long. Unmatched junction bases numbered 10, after V lost 6 bases and J lost 3 bases. Germline loops: CDR1 MNHEY, CDR2 SVGAGI. The CDR3, as DNA: TGTGCCAGCAGCTCCAAAGCGGGAGTAGGCTACGAGCAGTACTTC. Its translation: CASSSKAGVGYEQYF.

The chain couples TRBV19 to TRBJ2-5; no clear D. V was pared by 1 base and J by 2 bases, with 14 bases between. CDR1 is LNHDA and CDR2 is SQIVND in the germline V gene (reference sequence). This CDR3 comprises 16 residues. The chain's CDR3 is CASSIAVRARQETQYF. The CDR3 bases are TGTGCCAGTAGTATAGCGGTTCGGGCTAGGCAAGAGACCCAGTACTTC.

The rearrangement links TRBV7-9 to TRBJ2-7; 7 bases line up with TRBD1. Trimming removed 6 bases from V and 3 bases from J; junction bases left unmatched: 5. In germline, CDR1 is SEHNR, CDR2 FQNEAQ (reference sequence). The CDR3 is made up of 13 amino acids. CDR3 nucleotide sequence: TGTGCCAGCAGTTTCGACAGGGACTACGAGCAGTACTTC. Amino acids: CASSFDRDYEQYF.

This sequence joins TRBV29-1 and TRBJ2-7, with TRBD2 matching 12 bases. This CDR3 has 19 residues. Germline V gene sequence: CDR1 SQVTM, CDR2 ANQGSEA. J lost 4 bases, V lost 6 bases, and 22 bases had no gene match. The CDR3 reads CSVDTSGLAGGKLGYEQYF. The CDR3 DNA sequence: TGCAGCGTCGACACCTCGGGACTAGCGGGTGGTAAACTCGGATACGAGCAGTACTTC.

This chain joins TRBV28 and TRBJ1-5; tentatively, D is TRBD1 (6 bases). V lost 6 bases, J lost 7 bases, and 16 bases lay in between. Germline CDR1 is MDHEN and CDR2 is SYDVKM. This CDR3 has 14 residues. Written as DNA, the CDR3 is TGTGCCAGCAGCCCACACAGGGAACGGCAGCCCCAGCATTTT. Its translation: CASSPHRERQPQHF.

V and J are TRBV28 and TRBJ1-4; no definite D call. The CDR3 covers 15 residues. The V end lost 6 bases, the J end lost 0 bases, and 11 bases lay between the germline ends. Germline V lookup: CDR1 MDHEN, CDR2 SYDVKM. In DNA form, the CDR3 reads TGTGCCAGCAGCCGCCCGCCTGCAACTAATGAAAAACTGTTTTTT. This gives the protein CASSRPPATNEKLFF.

The V gene is TRBV7-2, the J gene TRBJ2-5; TRBD2 is a possible D gene (7 bases). V was clipped by 4 bases and J by 1 base, with 10 bases between them. Germline loops: CDR1 SGHTA, CDR2 FQGNSA. This CDR3 spans 14 amino acids. CDR3 sequence: CASSYAGAQETQYF. The CDR3 region has the DNA TGTGCCAGCAGCTACGCGGGGGCCCAAGAGACCCAGTACTTC. Full variable domain (rest looked up from reference TRBV7-2 and TRBJ2-5): GAGVSQSPSNKVTEKGKDVELRCDPISGHTALYWYRQSLGQGLEFLIYFQGNSAPDKSGLPSDRFSAERTGGSVSTLTIQRTQQEDSAVYLCASSYAGAQETQYFGPGTRLLVL.

This chain joins TRBV25-1 and TRBJ1-6; TRBD1 is a possible D gene (5 bases). CDR3 length: 13 amino acids. Trimming left V 4 bases short and J 9 bases short, with 10 bases between. CDR1 is MGHDK and CDR2 is SYGVNS in the germline V gene. Here the CDR3 reads CASSGSGGSPLHF. The CDR3 DNA reads as TGTGCCAGCAGTGGTTCGGGGGGTTCACCCCTCCACTTT.

The chain couples TRBV29-1 to TRBJ2-2, with no clear D. This CDR3 region has 12 residues. V shed 5 bases and J shed 4 bases, with 8 bases lying between them. In germline, CDR1 is SQVTM, CDR2 ANQGSEA. The CDR3 sequence: CSVNQATGELFF. DNA of the CDR3: TGCAGCGTTAATCAGGCCACCGGGGAGCTGTTTTTT.

The rearrangement uses TRBV28 and TRBJ1-2; 7 positions agree with TRBD1. After removal of 5 bases from V and 4 bases from J, the junction contained 7 bases not matched to a gene. Germline CDR1 reads MDHEN; CDR2 reads SYDVKM. This CDR3 contains 14 residues. CDR3 in amino acids: CASSPGQHRYGYTF. As DNA, the CDR3 is TGTGCCAGCAGTCCGGGACAGCACCGCTATGGCTACACCTTC.